This T cell receptor beta chain comes out of a study of blood T cell repertoires in COVID-19. About the research overall: Acute and convalescent COVID-19 samples came from the United States, Italy and Spain. PBMCs, B-cell-depleted T cells, or T cells provided the cDNA or gDNA that made up the material.

Original processing methods: By means of reference gene primer amplification, nucleated cell counts were estimated. The repertoire was sequenced with immunoSEQ multiplex PCR; TCRdb's copy has only in-frame clones and lacks some. V and J calls and clone size follow that table, whereas D and trimming were derived from the DNA. The sample has over 120,000 clones, 76% seen once. The CDR3 has 16 residues. Trimming took 2 bases from V and 0 from J, leaving 12 bases between them. Per the germline V gene, CDR1 is KGHSH and CDR2 is LQKENI. This chain connects TRBV18 to TRBJ2-3, with D maybe TRBD2 (6 bases). The TCR originated in a woman older than 75 with active or convalescent COVID-19. Material for sequencing was peripheral blood. This chain's CDR3 is CASSPSGGASTDTQYF. DNA of the CDR3: TGTGCCAGCTCACCAAGTGGCGGGGCCAGCACAGATACGCAGTATTTT.